The 29 T cell receptor beta chains below come from one sample, sequenced in a study of post-analysis software for immune sequencing data. Notes on the study in general: There were five TRBV segments more frequent in patients than controls, and TRBV5-6, TRBV5-1 and TRBV20-1 were among them.

These receptors' antigens are unknown. Researchers reported that TCR beta cDNA libraries carried unique molecular identifiers. A single record per CDR3 protein comes from TCRdb applying MiXCR to the PCR reads. The table records roughly 540,000 distinct CDR3 sequences, under 40% of them present only once. The specimen sequenced was blood. These receptor sequences come from a girl aged 2-17 years with multiple sclerosis.

This chain uses TRBV11-2 with TRBJ1-1; no clear D. Germline lookup yields CDR1 SGHAT and CDR2 FQNNGV. V lost 2 bases and J 3 bases, leaving 7 bases between the germline ends. The CDR3 has 13 residues. This CDR3 is CASSLTEDTEAFF. In DNA, the CDR3 is TGTGCCAGCAGCTTAACAGAGGACACTGAAGCTTTCTTT.

This clonotype was counted between two and nine times. This sequence joins TRBV29-1 and TRBJ2-5; TRBD1 matches at 8 bases. From germline, CDR1 is SQVTM and CDR2 ANQGSEA. V lost 3 bases and J lost 5; bases outside the gene matches: 8. The CDR3 has 14 amino acids. The CDR3 sequence: CSVDARGRRETQYF. The CDR3 nucleotides are TGCAGCGTTGATGCCAGGGGGCGCAGGGAGACCCAGTACTTC. Variable domain in full (rest from reference TRBV29-1 and TRBJ2-5): SAVISQKPSRDICQRGTSLTIQCQVDSQVTMMFWYRQQPGQSLTLIATANQGSEATYESGFVIDKFPISRPNLTFSTLTVSNMSPEDSSIYLCSVDARGRRETQYFGPGTRLLVL.

The rearrangement uses TRBV29-1 and TRBJ2-2; 8 nucleotides align to TRBD1. After removal of 7 bases from V and 5 bases from J, the junction contained 9 bases not matched to a gene. The CDR3 length is 14 residues. The V gene's germline CDR1 is SQVTM and CDR2 ANQGSEA. For the CDR3, the DNA is TGCAGCGCGGCGGACAGGGATGTAACCGGGGAGCTGTTTTTT. Protein product: CSAADRDVTGELFF.

This clonotype was observed a handful of times. The V call is TRBV6-6, the J call TRBJ1-5, with 7 bases that match TRBD1. V shed 6 bases, J shed 3 bases, and the junction held 5 bases outside the gene matches. From germline, CDR1 is MNHNY and CDR2 SVGAGI (reference sequence). The CDR3 sequence is 14 residues long. The CDR3 nucleotides are TGTGCCAGCAGCCGGGACAGCTTCAATCAGCCCCAGCATTTT. Protein sequence: CASSRDSFNQPQHF.

The chain has TRBV5-1 and TRBJ2-7, with 9 bases lining up with TRBD2. The V gene end was trimmed by 1 base and the J gene end by 3 bases; junction bases not matched to a gene: 5. CDR1 and CDR2 (germline): SGHRS, YFSETQ. The CDR3 spans 15 residues. CDR3 nucleotides: TGCGCCAGCAGCTTGAGGCCTAGCGGGGTCTACGAGCAGTACTTC. Translating it yields CASSLRPSGVYEQYF.

The J gene is TRBJ2-3, the V gene TRBV3-1, with 9 bases that match TRBD2. The CDR3 is 17 residues long. V dropped 1 base and J dropped 4; count of bases not matched to a gene: 9. The V gene's germline CDR1 is LGHDT and CDR2 YNNKEL (reference sequence). The CDR3 region is CASSQGRKASGADTQYF. CDR3 bases: TGTGCCAGCAGCCAAGGTAGGAAGGCTAGCGGGGCAGATACGCAGTATTTT.

The table lists this clonotype with many counts. The chain employs TRBV5-1 and TRBJ2-7; D unresolved. Germline V gives CDR1 SGHRS, CDR2 YFSETQ. The germline V and J ends were trimmed by 3 bases and 0 bases, with 10 bases remaining between them. The CDR3 is 14 amino acids. CDR3 nucleotide sequence: TGCGCCAGCAGCTCCATCGACACCTCCTACGAGCAGTACTTC. Its translation is CASSSIDTSYEQYF.

This clonotype was counted a few times. The chain uses TRBV5-1 and TRBJ2-5; D call uncertain. There are 12 residues in the CDR3. Trimming took 1 base from V and 5 from J, leaving 6 bases between them. Germline V gives CDR1 SGHRS, CDR2 YFSETQ. CDR3 sequence reads: CASSLIEETQYF. CDR3 coding DNA: TGCGCCAGCAGCTTGATTGAGGAGACCCAGTACTTC.

The chain combines TRBV7-3 with TRBJ2-3, with TRBD2 identical over 9 bases. Per germline, CDR1 SGHTA and CDR2 FQGTGA. The CDR3 runs 15 residues. The junction had 13 bases not matched to a gene; V was cut back by 11 bases and J by 4 bases. CDR3 amino acids: CASPVPSGAADTQYF. CDR3 coding DNA: TGTGCCTCCCCGGTACCTAGCGGGGCCGCAGATACGCAGTATTTT.

This clonotype came up once. This chain uses TRBV6-1 with TRBJ1-1; the match to TRBD1 covers 10 bases. The length of the CDR3 is 13 residues. Germline V lookup: CDR1 MNHNS, CDR2 SASEGT. Losses at the gene ends were 7 bases for V and 8 bases for J; bases not matched to a gene: 7. CDR3 region: CASIDRGPFEAFF. As DNA, the CDR3 is TGTGCCAGCATCGACAGGGGGCCATTCGAAGCTTTCTTT.

This clonotype was seen a few times. The chain is built from TRBV5-1 and TRBJ2-3; 7 bases line up with TRBD1. This CDR3 region has 15 residues. Trimming took 0 bases from V and 4 from J; bases not matched to a gene: 5. The germline gives CDR1 SGHRS, CDR2 YFSETQ. The CDR3 DNA follows: TGCGCCAGCAGCTTGGAGGGGGCTGTCCCAGATACGCAGTATTTT. It encodes CASSLEGAVPDTQYF.

This clonotype has ten or more counts. CDR3: CASSQGGQGAGQETQYF. DNA for the CDR3: TGCGCCAGCAGCCAAGGGGGACAGGGGGCGGGTCAAGAGACCCAGTACTTC. The J gene is TRBJ2-5, the V gene TRBV4-1; 12 bases align to TRBD1. Per the germline V gene, CDR1 is MGHRA and CDR2 is YSYEKL. V was clipped by 1 base and J by 2 bases; unmatched bases: 5. The CDR3 consists of 17 residues.

The chain carries TRBV3-1 and TRBJ2-3; 13 positions agree with TRBD2. Unmatched junction bases numbered 2, after V lost 3 bases and J lost 2 bases. Germline CDR1 is LGHDT and CDR2 is YNNKEL (reference sequence). CDR3 length: 16 amino acids. The CDR3, as DNA: TGTGCCAGCAGCCAGGGACTAGCGGGGATCACAGATACGCAGTATTTT. The encoded protein is CASSQGLAGITDTQYF.

The chain employs TRBV5-6 and TRBJ1-6; a weak D match, TRBD1 (5 bases). This CDR3 has 14 amino acids. The germline CDR1 and CDR2 sequences are SGHDT and YYEEEE. Trimming pared 4 bases from V and 10 bases from J, leaving 15 bases between. CDR3 bases: TGTGCCAGCAGCCGGCGAATGGGGGAGTCACCCCTCCACTTT. Its protein is CASSRRMGESPLHF. The full variable domain, completed using reference TRBV5-6 and TRBJ1-6, is DAGVTQSPTHLIKTRGQQVTLRCSPKSGHDTVSWYQQALGQGPQFIFQYYEEEERQRGNFPDRFSGHQFPNYSSELNVNALLLGDSALYLCASSRRMGESPLHFGNGTRLTVT.

Comment on this clonotype: One end of the junction is discordant with germline, which a read error may explain. The chain links TRBV3-1 to TRBJ1-6, with D maybe TRBD1 (5 bases). The germline CDR1 and CDR2 sequences are LGHDT and YNNKEL (reference sequence). The CDR3 has 14 residues. The CDR3 nucleotides read TGTGCCTGCAGCCAACAGGATTATAATTCACCCCTCCACTTT. Its protein is CACSQQDYNSPLHF.

The genes are TRBV3-1 and TRBJ1-2; D not certain. V was cut by 4 bases and J by 4 bases, with 10 bases left in between. CDR1 and CDR2 (germline): LGHDT, YNNKEL (reference sequence). This CDR3 is built from 13 residues. The CDR3, as DNA: TGTGCCAGCAGCCCTCGGGCCTTCTATGGCTACACCTTC. It is translated as CASSPRAFYGYTF.

A single count supports this clonotype. The chain combines TRBV6-5 with TRBJ1-6; D gene ambiguous. V lost 5 bases and J 0 bases, leaving 5 bases between the germline ends. Germline CDR1 and CDR2: MNHEY and SVGAGI. The CDR3 consists of 14 residues. The CDR3 region has the DNA TGTGCCAGCAGTCTACGCTCCTATAATTCACCCCTCCACTTT. Translation gives CASSLRSYNSPLHF.

This chain links TRBV2 with TRBJ1-1, with 7 nucleotides matching TRBD1. The CDR3 length is 14 residues. V dropped 6 bases and J dropped 1; count of bases not matched to a gene: 5. Germline V gives CDR1 SNHLY, CDR2 FYNNEI. CDR3 loop: CASRPRTGNTEAFF. The CDR3 nucleotides are TGTGCCAGCAGGCCAAGGACAGGGAACACTGAAGCTTTCTTT.

This clonotype was counted only a few times. The chain combines TRBV12-3 or TRBV12-4 with TRBJ2-5, with D perhaps matching TRBD1 or TRBD2 (5 bases each). CDR3 length equals 16 residues. V lost 7 bases to trimming and J lost 1 base, with 19 bases between them. In DNA, the CDR3 is TGTGCCAGCAACCTCGGGACCGCACGGCTCCAAGAGACCCAGTACTTC. Translated, it gives CASNLGTARLQETQYF.

This clonotype was seen more than once but under ten times. The chain employs TRBV15 and TRBJ2-5; 10 bases map to TRBD1. V shed 8 bases and J 5 bases; nucleotides not matched to a gene: 5. This CDR3 has 13 residues. The V gene's germline CDR1 is LNHNV and CDR2 YYDKDF (reference sequence). CDR3 nucleotide sequence: TGTGCCACCGAGACAGGGGGCGGTGAGACCCAGTACTTC. It translates to CATETGGGETQYF.

V gene TRBV12-3 or TRBV12-4 combines with J gene TRBJ2-7, with 7 bases that match TRBD2. V was pared by 3 bases and J by 4 bases, with 15 bases of the junction left unmatched. The CDR3 length is 17 residues. CDR3 DNA sequence: TGTGCCAGCAGTTTCGCCAGCGGGGTCGCCTCCCCTTACGAGCAGTACTTC. It codes for CASSFASGVASPYEQYF.

This rearrangement joins TRBV5-6 to TRBJ1-5; possible D gene TRBD1, 5 bases. The germline gives CDR1 SGHDT, CDR2 YYEEEE. The length of the CDR3 is 16 residues. The V and J ends lost 3 bases and 0 bases respectively, with 13 bases between them. The CDR3 region has the DNA TGTGCCAGCAGCTCGGGGGACGGTTATAGCAATCAGCCCCAGCATTTT. Its protein is CASSSGDGYSNQPQHF.

The chain employs TRBV5-1 and TRBJ2-1; 7 nucleotides align to TRBD1. CDR3 length: 14 residues. Germline loops: CDR1 SGHRS, CDR2 YFSETQ. Trimming cost V 6 bases and J 4 bases; bases outside gene matches: 7. This CDR3 is CASNPDRSYNEQFF. For the CDR3, the DNA is TGCGCCAGCAACCCGGACAGGTCTTACAATGAGCAGTTCTTC.

This rearrangement joins TRBV5-1 to TRBJ1-2, with D unclear. V lost 0 bases to trimming and J lost 8 bases, with 11 bases between them. Germline-derived CDR1 and CDR2 are SGHRS and YFSETQ. The CDR3 totals 13 residues. CDR3 coding DNA: TGCGCCAGCAGCTTGGAAGGTTCCCGAGGCTACACCTTC. Residues: CASSLEGSRGYTF.

The chain combines TRBV6-2 or TRBV6-3 with TRBJ2-1; 7 nucleotides align to TRBD2. V lost 6 bases and J lost 0; bases outside the gene matches: 5. Germline lookup yields CDR1 MNHEY and CDR2 SVGEGT. The CDR3 totals 15 residues. The chain's CDR3 is CASRAQRGSYNEQFF. The CDR3 DNA follows: TGTGCCAGCAGGGCCCAGCGGGGCTCCTACAATGAGCAGTTCTTC.

DNA of the CDR3: TGCAGTGCTAGAGATTACGGGAGCTCCTATAATTCACCCCTCCACTTT. Translation gives CSARDYGSSYNSPLHF. This chain uses TRBV20-1 with TRBJ1-6, with D uncertain. This CDR3 has 16 residues. The V gene's germline CDR1 is DFQATT and CDR2 SNEGSKA (reference sequence). The ends were cut back, 0 bases at V and 0 bases at J, with 9 bases in the middle.

The V gene is TRBV28, the J gene TRBJ2-1, with D perhaps matching TRBD1 (6 bases). Trimming removed 4 bases at V and 9 bases at J, with 13 bases between. Germline assignment: CDR1 MDHEN and CDR2 SYDVKM. The CDR3 has 13 amino acids. The CDR3 spells CASSSSRGPEQFF. CDR3 nucleotide sequence: TGTGCCAGCAGTTCATCCAGGGGACCTGAGCAGTTCTTC.

The table lists this clonotype with a few counts. The V gene is TRBV6-6, the J gene TRBJ2-5; TRBD2 aligns across 9 bases. Germline V lookup: CDR1 MNHNY, CDR2 SVGAGI (reference sequence). The CDR3 runs 15 residues. Unmatched junction bases numbered 2, after V lost 0 bases and J lost 3 bases. CDR3 nucleotides: TGTGCCAGCAGTTACTCCGGCGGGAGGGAAGAGACCCAGTACTTC. This sequence encodes CASSYSGGREETQYF.

This clonotype was counted once. This chain joins TRBV5-1 and TRBJ2-5, with D unresolved. The CDR3 is made up of 13 amino acids. CDR1 and CDR2 from the germline V gene are SGHRS and YFSETQ. Trimming removed 4 bases at V and 5 bases at J, with 12 bases between. CDR3 residues: CASSLEPCETQYF. The CDR3 DNA follows: TGCGCCAGCAGCCTCGAGCCGTGTGAGACCCAGTACTTC.